This T cell receptor (beta chain) came from a study of untreated major depressive disorder. Participants with major medical conditions, Axis I/II comorbidities, regular medication or illicit drug use were excluded. CDR3 length: 15 amino acids. Germline values: CDR1 MNHNY, CDR2 SVGAGI (reference sequence). V lost 5 bases, J lost 1 base, and 9 bases lay in between. As concerns this clone: What it binds is not known.

Whole-study results and caveats: Sequencing comparisons covered only three preselected Vbeta families. TRBV25-01 and TRBV02-01 usage differences were not statistically significant. Depressed patients' CD4+ T cells carried increased TRBV05-01 (Vbeta 5.1) usage versus control CD4+ T cells.

Produced via immunoSEQ multiplex PCR; TCRdb's table is partial and in-frame only. The sample has under 15,000 clones; around nine tenths are singletons. Material: CD4+ T cells from PBMCs. V and J are TRBV6-6 and TRBJ2-6; D is possibly TRBD1 (6 bases). The clonotype comes from a man between 25 and 39 years old with major depressive disorder. This CDR3 is CASSRTASGANVLTF. The CDR3 DNA is TGTGCCAGCAGTCGGACAGCTTCTGGGGCCAACGTCCTGACTTTC.